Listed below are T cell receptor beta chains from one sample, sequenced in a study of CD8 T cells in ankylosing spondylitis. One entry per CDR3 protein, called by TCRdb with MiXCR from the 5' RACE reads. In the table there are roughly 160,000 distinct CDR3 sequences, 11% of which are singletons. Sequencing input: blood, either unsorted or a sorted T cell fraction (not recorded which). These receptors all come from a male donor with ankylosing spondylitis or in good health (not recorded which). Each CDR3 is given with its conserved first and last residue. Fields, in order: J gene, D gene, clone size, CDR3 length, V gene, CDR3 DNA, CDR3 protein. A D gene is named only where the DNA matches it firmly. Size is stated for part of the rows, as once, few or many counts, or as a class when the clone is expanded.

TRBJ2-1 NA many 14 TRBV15 TGTGCCACCAGCAGAGGGGATAAAGGGTATGGTGGGTTCTTC CATSRGDKGYGGFF
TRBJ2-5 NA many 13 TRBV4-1 TGCGCCAGCAGCCTAAAGGGCGGTGAGACCCAGTACTTC CASSLKGGETQYF
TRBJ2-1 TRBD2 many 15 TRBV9 TGTGCCAGCAGCGTAGTCGGGAGGGGTTACAATGAGCAGTTCTTC CASSVVGRGYNEQFF
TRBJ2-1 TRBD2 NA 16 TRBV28 TGTGCCAGCAGTACCCCTGTAGTGGGAGGGAACAATGAGCAGTTCTTC CASSTPVVGGNNEQFF
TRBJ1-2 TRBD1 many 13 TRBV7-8 TGTGCCAGCAGCTCCGGGACAGGGTTTGGCTACACCTTC CASSSGTGFGYTF
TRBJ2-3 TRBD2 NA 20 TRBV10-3 TGTGCCATCAGTGAGTTGATAAGAAGGGCGGGAGCCCTCGGAGGAGATACGCAGTATTTT CAISELIRRAGALGGDTQYF
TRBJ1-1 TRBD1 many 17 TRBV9 TGTGCCAGCAGCGTAGCGGGACAGCCGAAGGGGGGGACTGAAGCTTTCTTT CASSVAGQPKGGTEAFF
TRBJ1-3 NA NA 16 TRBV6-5 TGTGCCAGCAGTATACAGGGTGGTGGTGCTGGAAACACCATATATTTT CASSIQGGGAGNTIYF
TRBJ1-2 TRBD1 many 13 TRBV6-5 TGTGCCAGCAGTTACTTCACAGGGGTCGGCTACACCTTC CASSYFTGVGYTF
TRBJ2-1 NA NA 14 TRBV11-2 TGTGCCAGCAGCCTGGTTTTTGTGGGATATGAGCAGTTCTTC CASSLVFVGYEQFF
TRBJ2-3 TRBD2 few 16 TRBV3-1 TGTGCCAGCAGCCAACCTTTAGCGGGAGAGGCAGATACGCAGTATTTT CASSQPLAGEADTQYF
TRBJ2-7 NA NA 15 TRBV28 TGTGCCAGCAGTCACAGCAGGTGGGGGGATGACGAGCAGTACTTC CASSHSRWGDDEQYF
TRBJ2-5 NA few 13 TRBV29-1 TGCAGCGCCGAATGGGCGGGGGCTGAGACCCAGTACTTC CSAEWAGAETQYF
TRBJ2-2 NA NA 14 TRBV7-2 TGTGCCAGCAGCCAGCAGCCGAACACCGGGGAGCTGTTTTTT CASSQQPNTGELFF
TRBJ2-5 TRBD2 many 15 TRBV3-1 TGTGCCAGCAGCCCAGGGACTAGCCAACAAGAGACCCAGTACTTC CASSPGTSQQETQYF
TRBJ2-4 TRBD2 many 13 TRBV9 TGTGCCAGCAGCTGGGGGGGATCGGACATTCAGTACTTC CASSWGGSDIQYF
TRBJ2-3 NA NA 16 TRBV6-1 TGTGCCAGCAGTGAAACGGCAAGACAAAGCACAGATACGCAGTATTTT CASSETARQSTDTQYF
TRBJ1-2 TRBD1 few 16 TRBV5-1 TGCGCCAGCAGCTTGGACGGGACAGGGGGTGCCTATGGCTACACCTTC CASSLDGTGGAYGYTF
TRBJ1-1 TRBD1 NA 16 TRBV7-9 TGTGCCAGCAGCCTCGGGACAGGGGTTTTGGGCACTGAAGCTTTCTTT CASSLGTGVLGTEAFF
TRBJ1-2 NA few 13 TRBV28 TGTGCCAGCAGTCTACGGACAGTTTCTGGCTACACCTTC CASSLRTVSGYTF
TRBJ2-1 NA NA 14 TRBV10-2 TGCGCCAGCAGTGACGGAGGGTTGGTGAATGAGCAGTTCTTC CASSDGGLVNEQFF
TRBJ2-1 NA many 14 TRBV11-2 TGTACACTCCCTGGGCAGGGGACCTACAATGAGCAGTTCTTC CTLPGQGTYNEQFF
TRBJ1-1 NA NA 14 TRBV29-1 TGCAGCGCCGGGGCGGACAGTCGATACACTGAAGCTTTCTTT CSAGADSRYTEAFF
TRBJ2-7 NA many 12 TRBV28 TGTGCCAGCAGTTTATCCGTAAACGAGCAGTACTTC CASSLSVNEQYF
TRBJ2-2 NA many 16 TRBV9 TGTGCCAGCAGCGTAACTGGGGGGGGCCAATTCGGGGAGCTGTTTTTT CASSVTGGGQFGELFF
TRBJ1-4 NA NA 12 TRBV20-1 TGCAGTGCTAGACGGGCGGGCGAAAAACTGTTTTTT CSARRAGEKLFF
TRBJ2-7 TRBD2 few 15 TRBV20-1 TGCAGTGCTGCCTCACCTACTAGCGGCCTCTACGAGCAGTACTTC CSAASPTSGLYEQYF
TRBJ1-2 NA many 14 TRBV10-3 TGTGCCATCAGTGAAATAGGACAGAACTATGGCTACACCTTC CAISEIGQNYGYTF
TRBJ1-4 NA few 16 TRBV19 TGTGCCAGTAGTATCACAGACGGCGGATTCAATGAAAAACTGTTTTTT CASSITDGGFNEKLFF
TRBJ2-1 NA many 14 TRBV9 TGTGCCAGCAGCGGAGGGAGCCGGGGTAATGAGCAGTTCTTC CASSGGSRGNEQFF